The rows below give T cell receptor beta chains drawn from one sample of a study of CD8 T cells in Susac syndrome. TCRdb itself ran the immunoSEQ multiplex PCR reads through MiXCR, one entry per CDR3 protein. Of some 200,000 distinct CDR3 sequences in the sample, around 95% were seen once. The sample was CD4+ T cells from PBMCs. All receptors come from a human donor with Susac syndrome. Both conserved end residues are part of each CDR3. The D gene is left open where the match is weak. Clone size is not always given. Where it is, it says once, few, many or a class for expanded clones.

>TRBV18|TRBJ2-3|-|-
CASLSTDTQYF
TGTGCCAGCTTAAGCACAGATACGCAGTATTTT
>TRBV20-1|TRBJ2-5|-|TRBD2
CSLGTMETQYF
TGCAGCCTCGGGACTATGGAGACCCAGTACTTC
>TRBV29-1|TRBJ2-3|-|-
CSVGPTQYF
TGCAGCGTTGGGCCCACGCAGTATTTT
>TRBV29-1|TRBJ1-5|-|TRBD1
CSIQGAEGQPQHF
TGCAGCATCCAGGGGGCCGAGGGTCAGCCCCAGCATTTT
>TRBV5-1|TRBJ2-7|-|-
CASSPVGSSYEQYF
TGCGCCAGCAGCCCCGTGGGCAGCTCCTACGAGCAGTACTTC
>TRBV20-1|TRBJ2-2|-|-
CSARAEGPNTGVLFF
TGCAGTGCTAGGGCCGAGGGGCCGAACACCGGGGTCCTGTTTTTT
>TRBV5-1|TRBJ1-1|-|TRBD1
CASNRQGMNTEAFF
TGCGCCAGCAATCGACAGGGGATGAACACTGAAGCTTTCTTT
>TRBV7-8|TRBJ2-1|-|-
CASSHSPSYNEQFF
TGTGCCAGCAGCCATTCCCCGTCCTACAATGAGCAGTTCTTC
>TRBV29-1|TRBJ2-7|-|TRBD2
CSVERGSGSYEQYF
TGCAGCGTTGAAAGGGGTAGCGGGAGCTACGAGCAGTACTTC
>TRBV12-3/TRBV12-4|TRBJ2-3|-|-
CASSSRLGDTQYF
TGTGCCAGCAGTTCCCGGCTGGGGGATACGCAGTATTTT
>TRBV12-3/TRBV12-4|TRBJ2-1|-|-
CASSPGSGGPYNEQFF
TGTGCCAGCAGTCCGGGTAGTGGCGGGCCGTACAATGAGCAGTTCTTC
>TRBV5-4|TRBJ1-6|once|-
CASSSLLTGEGGYNSPLHF
TGTGCCAGCAGCTCCCTACTGACCGGAGAAGGGGGCTATAATTCACCCCTCCACTTT
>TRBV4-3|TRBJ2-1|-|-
CASSQGGLHSDEQFF
TGCGCCAGCAGCCAAGGTGGACTCCACAGCGATGAGCAGTTCTTC
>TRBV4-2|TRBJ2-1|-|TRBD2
CASSPSTGTSDFFF
TGTGCCAGCAGCCCTTCGACGGGGACTAGTGATTTTTTCTTC
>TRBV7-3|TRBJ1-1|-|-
CASSLTGRKNTEAFF
TGTGCCAGCAGCCTAACAGGACGGAAGAACACTGAAGCTTTCTTT
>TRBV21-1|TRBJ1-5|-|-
CASSKLAGLGPQHF
TGTGCCAGCAGCAAGTTGGCAGGGCTGGGGCCCCAGCATTTT
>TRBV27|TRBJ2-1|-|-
CASGWDGKDNEQFF
TGTGCCAGCGGCTGGGATGGGAAGGACAATGAGCAGTTCTTC
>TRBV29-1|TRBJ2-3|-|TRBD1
CSVRTGLGTDTQYF
TGCAGCGTCCGGACAGGGCTTGGCACAGATACGCAGTATTTT
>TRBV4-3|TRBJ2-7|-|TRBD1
CASSQDRQGYYEQYF
TGCGCCAGCAGCCAAGATCGACAGGGGTACTACGAGCAGTACTTC